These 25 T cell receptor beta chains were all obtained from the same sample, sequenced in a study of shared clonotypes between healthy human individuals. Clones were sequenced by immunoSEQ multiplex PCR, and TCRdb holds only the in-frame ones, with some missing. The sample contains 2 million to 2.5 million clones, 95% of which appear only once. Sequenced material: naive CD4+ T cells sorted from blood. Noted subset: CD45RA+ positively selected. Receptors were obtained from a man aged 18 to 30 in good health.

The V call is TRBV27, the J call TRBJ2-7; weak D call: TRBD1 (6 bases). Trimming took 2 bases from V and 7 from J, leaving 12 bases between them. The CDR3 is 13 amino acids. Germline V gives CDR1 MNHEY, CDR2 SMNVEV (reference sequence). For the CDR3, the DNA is TGTGCCAGCAGTTTACCAGGGGTAGGGGAGCAGTACTTC. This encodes CASSLPGVGEQYF.

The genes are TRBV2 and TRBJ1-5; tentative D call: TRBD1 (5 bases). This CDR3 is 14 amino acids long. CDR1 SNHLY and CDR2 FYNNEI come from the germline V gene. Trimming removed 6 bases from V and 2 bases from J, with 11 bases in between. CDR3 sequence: CASRGRGGNQPQHF. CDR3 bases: TGTGCCAGCAGGGGACGGGGAGGCAATCAGCCCCAGCATTTT.

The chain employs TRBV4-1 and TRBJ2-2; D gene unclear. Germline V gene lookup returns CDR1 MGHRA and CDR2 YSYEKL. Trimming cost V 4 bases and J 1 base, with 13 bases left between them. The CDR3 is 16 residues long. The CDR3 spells CASSPPSTQNTGELFF. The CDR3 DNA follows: TGCGCCAGCAGCCCCCCAAGTACTCAGAACACCGGGGAGCTGTTTTTT.

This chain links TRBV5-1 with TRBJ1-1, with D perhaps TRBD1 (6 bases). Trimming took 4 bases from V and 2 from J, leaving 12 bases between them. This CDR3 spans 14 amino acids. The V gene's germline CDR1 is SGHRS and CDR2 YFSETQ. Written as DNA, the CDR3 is TGCGCCAGCAGCACGGACAGCCGAAACACTGAAGCTTTCTTT. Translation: CASSTDSRNTEAFF. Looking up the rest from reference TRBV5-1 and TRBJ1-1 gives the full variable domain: KAGVTQTPRYLIKTRGQQVTLSCSPISGHRSVSWYQQTPGQGLQFLFEYFSETQRNKGNFPGRFSGRQFSNSRSEMNVSTLELGDSALYLCASSTDSRNTEAFFGQGTRLTVV.

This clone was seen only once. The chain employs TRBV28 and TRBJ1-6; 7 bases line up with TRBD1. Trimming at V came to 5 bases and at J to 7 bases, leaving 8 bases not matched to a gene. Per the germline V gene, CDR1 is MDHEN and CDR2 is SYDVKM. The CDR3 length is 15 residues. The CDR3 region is CASSPQGGWNSPLHF. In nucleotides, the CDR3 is TGTGCCAGCAGTCCCCAGGGGGGTTGGAATTCACCCCTCCACTTT. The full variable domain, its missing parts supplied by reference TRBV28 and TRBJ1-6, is DVKVTQSSRYLVKRTGEKVFLECVQDMDHENMFWYRQDPGLGLRLIYFSYDVKMKEKGDIPEGYSVSREKKERFSLILESASTNQTSMYLCASSPQGGWNSPLHFGNGTRLTVT.

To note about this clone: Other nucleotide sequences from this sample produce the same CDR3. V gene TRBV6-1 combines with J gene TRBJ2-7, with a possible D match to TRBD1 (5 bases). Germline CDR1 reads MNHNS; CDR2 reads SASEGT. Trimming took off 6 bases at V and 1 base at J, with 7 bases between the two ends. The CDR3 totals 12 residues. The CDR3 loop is CASSRTSYEQYF. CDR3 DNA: TGTGCCAGCAGCCGGACATCCTACGAGCAGTACTTC.

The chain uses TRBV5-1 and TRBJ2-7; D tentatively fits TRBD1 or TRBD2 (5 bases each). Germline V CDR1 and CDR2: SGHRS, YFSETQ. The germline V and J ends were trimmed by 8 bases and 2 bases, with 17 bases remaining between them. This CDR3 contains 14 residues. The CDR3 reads CASQGDPLAYEQYF. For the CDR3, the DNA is TGCGCCAGTCAAGGGGACCCCTTGGCCTACGAGCAGTACTTC.

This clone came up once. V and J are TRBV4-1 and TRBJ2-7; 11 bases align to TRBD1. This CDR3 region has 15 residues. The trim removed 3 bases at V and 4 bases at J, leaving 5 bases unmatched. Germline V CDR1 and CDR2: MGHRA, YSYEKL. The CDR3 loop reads CASSHTGTGGYEQYF. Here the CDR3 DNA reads TGCGCCAGCAGCCATACAGGGACAGGGGGTTACGAGCAGTACTTC.

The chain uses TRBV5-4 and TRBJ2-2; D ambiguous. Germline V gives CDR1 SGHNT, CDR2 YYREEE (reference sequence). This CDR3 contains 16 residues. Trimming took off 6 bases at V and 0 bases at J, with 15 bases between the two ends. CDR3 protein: CASTAGGFSNTGELFF. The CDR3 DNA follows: TGTGCCAGCACGGCAGGCGGATTTTCGAACACCGGGGAGCTGTTTTTT.

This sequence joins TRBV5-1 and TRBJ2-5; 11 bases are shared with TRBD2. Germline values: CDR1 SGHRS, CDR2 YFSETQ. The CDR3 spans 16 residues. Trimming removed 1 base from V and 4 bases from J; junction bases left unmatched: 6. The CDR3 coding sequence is TGCGCCAGCAGCTTGAACCTAGCGGGGGGTCGAGAGACCCAGTACTTC. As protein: CASSLNLAGGRETQYF.

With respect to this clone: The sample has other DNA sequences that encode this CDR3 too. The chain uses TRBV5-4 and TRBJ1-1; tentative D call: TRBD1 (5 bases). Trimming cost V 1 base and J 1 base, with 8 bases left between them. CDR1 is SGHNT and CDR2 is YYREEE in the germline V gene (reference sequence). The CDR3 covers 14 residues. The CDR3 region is CASSLSTGNTEAFF. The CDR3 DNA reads TGTGCCAGCAGCTTGTCTACAGGGAACACTGAAGCTTTCTTT.

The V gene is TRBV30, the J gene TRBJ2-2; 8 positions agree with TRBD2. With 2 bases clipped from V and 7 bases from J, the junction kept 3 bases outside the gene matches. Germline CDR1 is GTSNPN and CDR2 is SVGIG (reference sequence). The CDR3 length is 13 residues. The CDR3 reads CAWSRLAIGELFF. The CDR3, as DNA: TGTGCCTGGAGTCGACTAGCGATCGGGGAGCTGTTTTTT.

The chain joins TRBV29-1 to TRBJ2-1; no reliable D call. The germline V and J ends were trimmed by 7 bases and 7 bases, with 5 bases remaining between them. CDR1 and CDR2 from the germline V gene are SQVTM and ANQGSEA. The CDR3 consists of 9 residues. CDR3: CSATNEQFF. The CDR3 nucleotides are TGCAGCGCTACTAATGAGCAGTTCTTC.

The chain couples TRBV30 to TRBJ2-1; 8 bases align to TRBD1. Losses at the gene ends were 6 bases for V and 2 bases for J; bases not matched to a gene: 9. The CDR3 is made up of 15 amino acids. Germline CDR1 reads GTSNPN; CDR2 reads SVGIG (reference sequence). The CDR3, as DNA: TGTGCCTGCCCAGGACAGGGAAGAACCTACAATGAGCAGTTCTTC. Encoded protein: CACPGQGRTYNEQFF.

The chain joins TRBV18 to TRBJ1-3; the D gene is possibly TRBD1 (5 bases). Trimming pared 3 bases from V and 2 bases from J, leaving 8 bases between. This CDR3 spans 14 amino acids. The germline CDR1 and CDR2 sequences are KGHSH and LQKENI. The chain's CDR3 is CASSPMGPGNTIYF. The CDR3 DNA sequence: TGTGCCAGCTCACCTATGGGGCCTGGAAACACCATATATTTT. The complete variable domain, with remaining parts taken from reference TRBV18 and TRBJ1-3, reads NAGVMQNPRHLVRRRGQEARLRCSPMKGHSHVYWYRQLPEEGLKFMVYLQKENIIDESGMPKERFSAEFPKEGPSILRIQQVVRGDSAAYFCASSPMGPGNTIYFGEGSWLTVV.

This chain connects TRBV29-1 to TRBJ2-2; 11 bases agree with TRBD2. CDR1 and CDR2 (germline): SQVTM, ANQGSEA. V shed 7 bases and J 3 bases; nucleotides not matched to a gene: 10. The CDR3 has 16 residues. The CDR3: CSGTAGTSGYTGELFF. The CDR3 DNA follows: TGCAGCGGAACGGCCGGGACTAGCGGATACACCGGGGAGCTGTTTTTT.

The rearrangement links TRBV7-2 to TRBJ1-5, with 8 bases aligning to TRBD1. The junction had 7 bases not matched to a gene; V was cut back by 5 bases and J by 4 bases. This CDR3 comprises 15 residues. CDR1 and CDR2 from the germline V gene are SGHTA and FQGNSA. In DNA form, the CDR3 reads TGTGCCAGCAGCACCTGGACAGGGTTTAATCAGCCCCAGCATTTT. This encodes CASSTWTGFNQPQHF.

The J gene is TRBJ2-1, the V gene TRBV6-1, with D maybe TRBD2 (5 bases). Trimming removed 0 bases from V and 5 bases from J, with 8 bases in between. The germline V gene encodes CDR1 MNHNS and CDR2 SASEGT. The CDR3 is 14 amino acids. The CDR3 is CASSEADGDNEQFF. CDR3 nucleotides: TGTGCCAGCAGTGAAGCTGACGGGGACAATGAGCAGTTCTTC.

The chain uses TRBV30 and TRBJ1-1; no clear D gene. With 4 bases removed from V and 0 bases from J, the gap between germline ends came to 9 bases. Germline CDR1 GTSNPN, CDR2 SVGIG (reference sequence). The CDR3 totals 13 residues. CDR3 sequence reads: CAWTVGMNTEAFF. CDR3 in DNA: TGTGCCTGGACTGTGGGAATGAACACTGAAGCTTTCTTT.

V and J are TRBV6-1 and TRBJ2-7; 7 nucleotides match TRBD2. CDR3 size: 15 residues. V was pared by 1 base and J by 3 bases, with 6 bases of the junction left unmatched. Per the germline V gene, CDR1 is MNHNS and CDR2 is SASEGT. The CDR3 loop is CASSEGASGVYEQYF. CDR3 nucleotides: TGTGCCAGCAGTGAAGGGGCTAGCGGAGTCTACGAGCAGTACTTC.

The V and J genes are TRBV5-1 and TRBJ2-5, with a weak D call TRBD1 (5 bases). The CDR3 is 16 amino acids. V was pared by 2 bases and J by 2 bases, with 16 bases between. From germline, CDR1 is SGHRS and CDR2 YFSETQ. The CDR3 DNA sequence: TGCGCCAGCAGCTTAGCAGTAGGACATATACAAGAGACCCAGTACTTC. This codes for CASSLAVGHIQETQYF.

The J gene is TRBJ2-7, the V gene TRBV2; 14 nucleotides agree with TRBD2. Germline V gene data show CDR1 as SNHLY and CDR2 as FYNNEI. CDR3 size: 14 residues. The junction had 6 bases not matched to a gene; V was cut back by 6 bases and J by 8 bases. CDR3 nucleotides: TGTGCCAGCAGGCCGACTAGCGGGGGGGACAAGCAGTACTTC. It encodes CASRPTSGGDKQYF.

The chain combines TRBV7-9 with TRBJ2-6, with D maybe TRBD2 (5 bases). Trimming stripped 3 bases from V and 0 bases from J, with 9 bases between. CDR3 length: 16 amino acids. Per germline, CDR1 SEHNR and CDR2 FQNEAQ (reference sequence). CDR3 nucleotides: TGTGCCAGCAGCTTGGGTGGGAGCTCTGGGGCCAACGTCCTGACTTTC. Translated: CASSLGGSSGANVLTF.

The CDR3 coding sequence is TGTGCCAGCAGTTACTTACAGGCGACTTCTTATCAGCCCCAGCATTTT. Encoded protein: CASSYLQATSYQPQHF. V gene TRBV28 combines with J gene TRBJ1-5, with D possibly being TRBD1 (5 bases). V was trimmed by 4 bases and J by 5 bases, leaving 18 bases between them. Looked up from germline, CDR1 is MDHEN and CDR2 is SYDVKM. The CDR3 has 16 amino acids.

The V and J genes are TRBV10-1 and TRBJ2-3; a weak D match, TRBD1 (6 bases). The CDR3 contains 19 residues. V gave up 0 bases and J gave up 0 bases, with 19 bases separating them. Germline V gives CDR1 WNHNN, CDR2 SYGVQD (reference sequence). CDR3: CASSESGGPGGPSTDTQYF. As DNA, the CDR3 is TGCGCCAGCAGTGAGTCAGGGGGACCCGGTGGCCCTAGCACAGATACGCAGTATTTT.